This T cell receptor beta chain was retrieved from a study of CD8 T cells in Susac syndrome. Sequencing of TCR beta was carried out in blood CD8+ and CD4+ T cells. Negative isolation was used for CD8+ and CD4+ T cells, and FACS enrichment was applied to TEMRA cells. Germline CDR1 reads MDHEN; CDR2 reads SYDVKM. The CDR3 contains 11 residues. V lost 10 bases, J lost 4 bases, and 10 bases lay in between. Random hexamers were used to reverse transcribe an amount of 0.5 to 1 ug RNA. MiXCR, run by TCRdb on the immunoSEQ multiplex PCR reads, gives a single entry per CDR3 protein. The sample has about 130,000 distinct CDR3 sequences; nearly 95% are singletons.

The V call is TRBV28, the J call TRBJ1-1; no definite D call. Material: CD4+ T cells from PBMCs. The sequence derives from a human donor in good health. The CDR3, as DNA: TGTGCCACCAGAAATGCCACTGAAGCTTTCTTT. Its protein product is CATRNATEAFF.